A selection of T cell receptor beta chains follows, all from one sample in a study of T cell responses to AZD1222 COVID-19 vaccine. Clones were read by immunoSEQ multiplex PCR, and TCRdb kept only the in-frame ones, dropping some. The table records over 120,000 clones, 70% to 90% of them present only once. Sequences were derived from peripheral blood, sampled on day 0 of AZD1222 vaccination. These receptor sequences come from an adult in good health. Each CDR3 is given with its conserved first and last residue. Fields, in order: D gene, V gene, clone size, J gene, CDR3 protein, CDR3 DNA. A D gene is named only where the DNA matches it firmly. Rows may omit the clone size; those that give it use once, few, many or a size class.

>.|TRBV2|.|TRBJ1-6
CASSWQGGNSPLHF
TGTGCCAGCAGTTGGCAGGGTGGCAATTCACCCCTCCACTTT
>.|TRBV7-9|few|TRBJ2-1
CASSLALSSFNEQFF
TGTGCCAGCAGCTTAGCGCTGTCCTCCTTCAATGAGCAGTTCTTC
>.|TRBV28|.|TRBJ1-2
CASSFPGLGYTF
TGTGCCAGCAGTTTCCCGGGACTAGGCTACACCTTC
>TRBD2|TRBV5-8|.|TRBJ2-1
CASSLRLAVYNEQFF
TGTGCCAGCAGCTTAAGACTAGCGGTTTACAATGAGCAGTTCTTC
>.|TRBV27|.|TRBJ1-3
CASSFYGTPGNTIYF
TGTGCCAGCAGTTTCTACGGGACCCCTGGAAACACCATATATTTT
>.|TRBV4-1|once|TRBJ1-4
CASSEKEIRGPWANEKLFF
TGCGCCAGCAGCGAAAAGGAAATCAGGGGTCCGTGGGCTAATGAAAAACTGTTTTTT
>.|TRBV30|.|TRBJ1-1
CAWGALSGNTEAFF
TGTGCCTGGGGCGCCCTAAGCGGGAACACTGAAGCTTTCTTT
>.|TRBV7-8|.|TRBJ2-3
CASSFRPWGTDTQYF
TGTGCCAGCAGCTTTAGGCCCTGGGGCACAGATACGCAGTATTTT
>TRBD1|TRBV10-3|.|TRBJ2-6
CAKTAGTGGSSGANVLTF
TGTGCCAAAACTGCCGGGACAGGGGGATCGTCGGGGGCCAACGTCCTGACTTTC
>.|TRBV5-1|.|TRBJ2-1
CASSLGGTDNEQFF
TGCGCCAGCAGCTTGGGTGGGACTGACAATGAGCAGTTCTTC
>.|TRBV18|.|TRBJ1-5
CASSPGQGIPNQPQHF
TGTGCCAGCTCACCTGGTCAGGGGATTCCAAATCAGCCCCAGCATTTT
>.|TRBV13|.|TRBJ2-2
CASSLYRDLVHGELFF
TGTGCCAGCAGCTTATACAGGGACCTGGTCCACGGGGAGCTGTTTTTT
>.|TRBV10-2|.|TRBJ2-7
CASSEIGEQYF
TGCGCCAGCAGCGAGATTGGCGAGCAGTACTTC
>.|TRBV6-1|.|TRBJ1-1
CASSEVAGVNTEAFF
TGTGCCAGCAGTGAAGTCGCAGGGGTTAACACTGAAGCTTTCTTT
>TRBD2|TRBV6-5|.|TRBJ2-1
CASRRLAGGQEQFF
TGTGCCAGCAGACGATTAGCGGGAGGGCAGGAGCAGTTCTTC
>TRBD1|TRBV12-3/TRBV12-4|.|TRBJ1-5
CASSFARGLQHF
TGTGCCAGCAGTTTCGCCAGGGGGCTCCAGCATTTT
>.|TRBV5-1|.|TRBJ1-1
CASRGAPNTEAFF
TGCGCCAGTCGAGGGGCACCGAACACTGAAGCTTTCTTT
>.|TRBV11-2|.|TRBJ1-6
CASSLDRRLGNSPLHF
TGTGCCAGCAGCTTAGATCGTAGGTTAGGGAATTCACCCCTCCACTTT
>.|TRBV27|.|TRBJ2-4
CASSLFGQGAKNIQYF
TGTGCCAGCAGTTTATTTGGGCAGGGAGCCAAAAACATTCAGTACTTC
>.|TRBV5-4|once|TRBJ2-5
CASSLRDTLQETQYF
TGTGCCAGCAGCTTGAGAGACACCCTCCAAGAGACCCAGTACTTC
>.|TRBV7-2|.|TRBJ1-1
CASSLLPSSNTEAFF
TGTGCCAGCAGCTTGCTTCCCAGCTCAAACACTGAAGCTTTCTTT
>.|TRBV10-3|.|TRBJ1-2
CAIFGGSYGYTF
TGTGCCATCTTTGGTGGGAGCTATGGCTACACCTTC
>.|TRBV6-5|.|TRBJ1-2
CATLQKLNYGYTF
TGTGCCACCCTACAGAAGCTAAACTATGGCTACACCTTC
>.|TRBV4-2|few|TRBJ2-2
CASSQELAPNTGELFF
TGTGCCAGCAGCCAAGAGCTAGCCCCGAACACCGGGGAGCTGTTTTTT
>.|TRBV28|.|TRBJ1-4
CASSLFNTEKLFF
TGTGCCAGCAGTTTGTTCAACACTGAAAAACTGTTTTTT
>.|TRBV3-1/TRBV3-2|once|TRBJ2-7
CASSSLGSYEQYF
TGTGCCAGCAGCTCCTTGGGCTCCTACGAGCAGTACTTC
>TRBD1|TRBV30|.|TRBJ1-5
CAGQVGAASNQPQHF
TGTGCCGGACAGGTAGGGGCGGCCAGTAATCAGCCCCAGCATTTT
>.|TRBV19|.|TRBJ2-5
CASSIVGISHRGETQYF
TGTGCCAGTAGTATCGTCGGTATTTCCCACCGGGGAGAAACCCAGTACTTC
>.|TRBV6-5|few|TRBJ2-1
CASTDSRYNEQFF
TGTGCCAGCACAGACTCCCGCTACAATGAGCAGTTCTTC
>.|TRBV6-2/TRBV6-3|.|TRBJ1-1
CASSYPAVLQNGAFF
TGTGCCAGCAGTTACCCCGCGGTGTTGCAGAATGGGGCTTTCTTT
>.|TRBV29-1|.|TRBJ1-1
CSVDPGHKNTEAFF
TGCAGCGTTGACCCGGGACATAAGAACACTGAAGCTTTCTTT
>.|TRBV27|.|TRBJ1-1
CASSPGVVTEAFF
TGTGCCAGCAGCCCTGGGGTGGTCACTGAAGCTTTCTTT
>TRBD2|TRBV15|.|TRBJ2-3
CATAPPGVAGGTDTQYF
TGTGCCACCGCCCCCCCGGGGGTAGCGGGAGGCACAGATACGCAGTATTTT
>TRBD1|TRBV2|.|TRBJ1-6
CASSWDRGGSPLHF
TGTGCCAGCAGTTGGGACAGGGGGGGGTCACCCCTCCACTTT
>.|TRBV7-9|once|TRBJ1-1
CASSLVVTEAFF
TGTGCCAGCAGCTTAGTCGTCACTGAAGCTTTCTTT
>.|TRBV2|.|TRBJ1-5
CASSDNSLNQPQHF
TGTGCCAGCAGTGACAATAGCCTCAATCAGCCCCAGCATTTT
>.|TRBV6-6|.|TRBJ2-4
CASSLSQDSGENIQYF
TGTGCCAGCAGCCTTTCCCAGGATTCGGGGGAAAACATTCAGTACTTC
>.|TRBV11-2|.|TRBJ1-2
CASSSGSGYGYTF
TGTGCCAGCAGTTCCGGGAGTGGCTATGGCTACACCTTC
>TRBD2|TRBV5-4|.|TRBJ2-5
CASRPSGGPETQYF
TGTGCCAGCAGGCCAAGCGGGGGCCCAGAGACCCAGTACTTC
>.|TRBV11-2|once|TRBJ1-1
CASSPYGGGSGEAFF
TGTGCCAGCAGCCCCTACGGGGGGGGGAGTGGTGAAGCTTTCTTT
>.|TRBV14|.|TRBJ1-6
CASSFLTVSYNSPLHF
TGTGCCAGCAGCTTTTTGACGGTCTCCTATAATTCACCCCTCCACTTT
>.|TRBV2|.|TRBJ1-5
CASSEQGSSNQPQHF
TGTGCCAGCAGTGAACAGGGATCAAGCAATCAGCCCCAGCATTTT
>TRBD2|TRBV5-1|once|TRBJ2-2
CASSPRAGGDTGELFF
TGCGCCAGCAGCCCTCGAGCGGGAGGAGATACCGGGGAGCTGTTTTTT
>.|TRBV11-2|.|TRBJ1-3
CASSPQRNTIYF
TGTGCCAGCAGCCCACAGAGAAACACCATATATTTT
>TRBD1|TRBV11-3|.|TRBJ1-3
CASSGEGAGNTIYF
TGTGCCAGCAGCGGTGAGGGGGCCGGAAACACCATATATTTT